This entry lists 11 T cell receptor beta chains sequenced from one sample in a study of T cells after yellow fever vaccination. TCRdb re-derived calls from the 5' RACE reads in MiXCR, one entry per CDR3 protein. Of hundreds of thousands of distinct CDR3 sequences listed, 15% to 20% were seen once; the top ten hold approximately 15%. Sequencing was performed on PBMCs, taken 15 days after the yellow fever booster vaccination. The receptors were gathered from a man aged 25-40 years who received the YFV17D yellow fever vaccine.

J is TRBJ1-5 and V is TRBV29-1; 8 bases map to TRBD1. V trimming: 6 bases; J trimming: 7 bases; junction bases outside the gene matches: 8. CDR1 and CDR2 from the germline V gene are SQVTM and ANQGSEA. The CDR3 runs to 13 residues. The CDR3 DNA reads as TGCAGCGTAGCACAGGGGGTAAACCAGCCCCAGCATTTT. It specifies CSVAQGVNQPQHF.

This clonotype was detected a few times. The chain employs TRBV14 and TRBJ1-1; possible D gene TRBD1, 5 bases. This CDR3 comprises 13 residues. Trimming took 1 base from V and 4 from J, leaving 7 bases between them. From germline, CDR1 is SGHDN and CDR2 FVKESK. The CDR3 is CASSQVGVTEAFF. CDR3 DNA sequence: TGTGCCAGCAGCCAAGTGGGGGTCACTGAAGCTTTCTTT.

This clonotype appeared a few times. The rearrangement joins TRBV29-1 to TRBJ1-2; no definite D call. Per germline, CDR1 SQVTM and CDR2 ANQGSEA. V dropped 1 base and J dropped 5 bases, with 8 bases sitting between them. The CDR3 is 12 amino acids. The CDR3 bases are TGCAGCGTTGAAGGGGATCTGTATGGCTACACCTTC. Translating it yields CSVEGDLYGYTF.

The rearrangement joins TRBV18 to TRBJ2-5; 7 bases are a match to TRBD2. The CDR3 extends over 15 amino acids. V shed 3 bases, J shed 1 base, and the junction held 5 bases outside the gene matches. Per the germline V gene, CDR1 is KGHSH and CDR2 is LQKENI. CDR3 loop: CASSPGGSVQETQYF. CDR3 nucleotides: TGTGCCAGCTCACCGGGCGGGAGCGTCCAAGAGACCCAGTACTTC.

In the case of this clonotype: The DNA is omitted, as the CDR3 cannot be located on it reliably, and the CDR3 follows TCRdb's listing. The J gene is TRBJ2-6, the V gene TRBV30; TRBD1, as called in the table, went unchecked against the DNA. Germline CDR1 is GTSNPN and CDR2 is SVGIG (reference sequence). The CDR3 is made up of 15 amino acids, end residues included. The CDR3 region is CAWSSGVPGANVLTF.

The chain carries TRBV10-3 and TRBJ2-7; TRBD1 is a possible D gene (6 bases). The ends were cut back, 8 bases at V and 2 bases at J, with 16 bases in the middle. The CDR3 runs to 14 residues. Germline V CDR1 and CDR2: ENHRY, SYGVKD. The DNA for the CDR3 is TGTGCCATCGGGGGCCAGGGAGCTACCTACGAGCAGTACTTC. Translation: CAIGGQGATYEQYF.

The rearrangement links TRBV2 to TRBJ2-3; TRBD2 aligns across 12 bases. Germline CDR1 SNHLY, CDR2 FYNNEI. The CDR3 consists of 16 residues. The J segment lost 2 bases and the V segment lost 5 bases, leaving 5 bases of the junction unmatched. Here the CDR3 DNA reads TGTGCCAGCAGTTTCGGACTAGCGGGGTTCACAGATACGCAGTATTTT. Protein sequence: CASSFGLAGFTDTQYF.

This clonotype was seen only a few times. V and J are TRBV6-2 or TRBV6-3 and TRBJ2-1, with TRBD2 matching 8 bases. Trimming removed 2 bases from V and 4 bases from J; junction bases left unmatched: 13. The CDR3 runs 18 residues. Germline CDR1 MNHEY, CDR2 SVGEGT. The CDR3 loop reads CASSYGVSGTGSYNEQFF. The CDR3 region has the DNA TGTGCCAGCAGTTACGGGGTTAGCGGGACGGGGTCTTACAATGAGCAGTTCTTC.

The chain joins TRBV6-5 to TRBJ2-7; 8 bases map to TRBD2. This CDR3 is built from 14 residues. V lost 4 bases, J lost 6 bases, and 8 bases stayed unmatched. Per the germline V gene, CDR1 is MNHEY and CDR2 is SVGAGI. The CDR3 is CASSLRGTRIEQYF. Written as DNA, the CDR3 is TGTGCCAGCAGTTTAAGGGGGACTAGAATCGAGCAGTACTTC.

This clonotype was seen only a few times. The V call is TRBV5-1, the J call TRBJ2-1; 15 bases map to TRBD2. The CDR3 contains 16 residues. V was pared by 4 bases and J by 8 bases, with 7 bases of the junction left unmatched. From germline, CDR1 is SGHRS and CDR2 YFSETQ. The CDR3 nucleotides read TGCGCCAGCAGCCCACTGGGACTAGCGGGAGGTCATGAGCAGTTCTTC. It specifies CASSPLGLAGGHEQFF. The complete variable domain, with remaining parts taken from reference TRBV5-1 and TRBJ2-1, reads KAGVTQTPRYLIKTRGQQVTLSCSPISGHRSVSWYQQTPGQGLQFLFEYFSETQRNKGNFPGRFSGRQFSNSRSEMNVSTLELGDSALYLCASSPLGLAGGHEQFFGPGTRLTVL.

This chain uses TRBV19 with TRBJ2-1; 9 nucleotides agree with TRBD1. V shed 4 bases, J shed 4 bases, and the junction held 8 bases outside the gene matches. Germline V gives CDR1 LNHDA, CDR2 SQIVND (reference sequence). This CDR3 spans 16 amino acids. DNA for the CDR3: TGTGCCAGTAGTACTAGGGGGGGGACAGGGTACAATGAGCAGTTCTTC. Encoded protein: CASSTRGGTGYNEQFF. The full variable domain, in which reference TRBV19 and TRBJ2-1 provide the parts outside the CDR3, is DGGITQSPKYLFRKEGQNVTLSCEQNLNHDAMYWYRQDPGQGLRLIYYSQIVNDFQKGDIAEGYSVSREKKESFPLTVTSAQKNPTAFYLCASSTRGGTGYNEQFFGPGTRLTVL.